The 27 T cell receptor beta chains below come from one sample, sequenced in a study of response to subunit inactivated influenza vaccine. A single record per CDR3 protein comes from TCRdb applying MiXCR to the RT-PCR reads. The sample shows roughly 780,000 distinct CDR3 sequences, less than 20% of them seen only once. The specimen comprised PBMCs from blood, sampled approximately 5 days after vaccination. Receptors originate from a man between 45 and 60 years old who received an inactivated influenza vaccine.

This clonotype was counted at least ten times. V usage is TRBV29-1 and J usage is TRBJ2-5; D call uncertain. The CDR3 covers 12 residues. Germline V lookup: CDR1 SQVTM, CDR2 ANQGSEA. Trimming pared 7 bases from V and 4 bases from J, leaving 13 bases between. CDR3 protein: CSAMTDPETQYF. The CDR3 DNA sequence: TGCAGCGCCATGACCGATCCAGAGACCCAGTACTTC.

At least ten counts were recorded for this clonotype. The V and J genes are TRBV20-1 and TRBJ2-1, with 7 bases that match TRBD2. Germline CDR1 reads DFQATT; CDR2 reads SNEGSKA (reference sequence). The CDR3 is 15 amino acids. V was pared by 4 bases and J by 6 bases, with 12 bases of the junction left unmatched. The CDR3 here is CSATPERGRINEQFF. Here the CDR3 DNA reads TGCAGTGCTACCCCCGAGCGGGGCCGGATCAATGAGCAGTTCTTC.

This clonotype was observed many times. The DNA for the CDR3 is TGCAGCGGTCAGGTCCTCCAAGAGCAGTACTTC. Amino acids: CSGQVLQEQYF. The rearrangement joins TRBV29-1 to TRBJ2-7; D is ambiguous. The CDR3 extends over 11 amino acids. CDR1 is SQVTM and CDR2 is ANQGSEA in the germline V gene. The V gene lost 7 bases and the J gene lost 7 bases, with 14 bases spanning the gap.

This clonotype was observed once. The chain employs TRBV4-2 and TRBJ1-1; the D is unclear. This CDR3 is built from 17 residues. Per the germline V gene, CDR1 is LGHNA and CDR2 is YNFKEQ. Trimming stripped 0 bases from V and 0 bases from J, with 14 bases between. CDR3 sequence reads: CASSQDTSATMNTEAFF. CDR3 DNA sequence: TGTGCCAGCAGCCAAGATACCTCCGCTACGATGAACACTGAAGCTTTCTTT.

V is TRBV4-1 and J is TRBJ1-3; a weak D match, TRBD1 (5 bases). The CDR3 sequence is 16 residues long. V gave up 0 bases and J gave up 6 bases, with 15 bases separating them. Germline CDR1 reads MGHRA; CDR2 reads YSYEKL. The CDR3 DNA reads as TGCGCCAGCAGCCAAGATTGGCGCCTGACAGCAAACACCATATATTTT. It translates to CASSQDWRLTANTIYF.

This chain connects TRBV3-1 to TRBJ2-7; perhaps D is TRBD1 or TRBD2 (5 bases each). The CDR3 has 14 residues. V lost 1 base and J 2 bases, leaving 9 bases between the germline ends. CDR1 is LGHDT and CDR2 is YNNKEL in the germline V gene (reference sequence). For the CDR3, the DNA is TGTGCCAGCAGCCAAGGGGACGGAGCCTACGAGCAGTACTTC. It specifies CASSQGDGAYEQYF.

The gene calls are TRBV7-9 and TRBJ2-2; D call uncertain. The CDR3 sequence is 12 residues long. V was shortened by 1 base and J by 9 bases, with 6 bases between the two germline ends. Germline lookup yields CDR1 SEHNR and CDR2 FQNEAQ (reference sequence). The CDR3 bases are TGTGCCAGCAGCTTAGATTTCCGGGAGCTGTTTTTT. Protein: CASSLDFRELFF. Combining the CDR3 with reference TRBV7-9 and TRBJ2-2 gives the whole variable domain DTGVSQNPRHKITKRGQNVTFRCDPISEHNRLYWYRQTLGQGPEFLTYFQNEAQLEKSRLLSDRFSAERPKGSFSTLEIQRTEQGDSAMYLCASSLDFRELFFGEGSRLTVL.

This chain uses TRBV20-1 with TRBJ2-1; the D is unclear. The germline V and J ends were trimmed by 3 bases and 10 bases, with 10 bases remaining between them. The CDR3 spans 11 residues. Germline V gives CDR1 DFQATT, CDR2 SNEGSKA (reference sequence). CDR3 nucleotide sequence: TGCAGTGCTAGTTCCGGCCTGGAGCAGTTCTTC. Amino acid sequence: CSASSGLEQFF.

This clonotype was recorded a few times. The DNA for the CDR3 is TGTGCCAGCAGTTTAGTGGGGAGGGGGCGGATCTATGGCTACACCTTC. Its translation is CASSLVGRGRIYGYTF. The V gene is TRBV12-3 or TRBV12-4, the J gene TRBJ1-2, with 7 bases identical to TRBD1. The J segment lost 4 bases and the V segment lost 1 base, leaving 9 bases of the junction unmatched. This CDR3 spans 16 amino acids.

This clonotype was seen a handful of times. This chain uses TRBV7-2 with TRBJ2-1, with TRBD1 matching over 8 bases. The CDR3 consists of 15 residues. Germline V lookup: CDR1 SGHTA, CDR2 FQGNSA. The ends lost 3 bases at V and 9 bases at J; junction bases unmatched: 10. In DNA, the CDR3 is TGTGCCAGCAGCTTCGACAGGGGACGGAGGGGTGAGCAGTTCTTC. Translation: CASSFDRGRRGEQFF. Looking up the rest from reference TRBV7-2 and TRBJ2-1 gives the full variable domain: GAGVSQSPSNKVTEKGKDVELRCDPISGHTALYWYRQSLGQGLEFLIYFQGNSAPDKSGLPSDRFSAERTGGSVSTLTIQRTQQEDSAVYLCASSFDRGRRGEQFFGPGTRLTVL.

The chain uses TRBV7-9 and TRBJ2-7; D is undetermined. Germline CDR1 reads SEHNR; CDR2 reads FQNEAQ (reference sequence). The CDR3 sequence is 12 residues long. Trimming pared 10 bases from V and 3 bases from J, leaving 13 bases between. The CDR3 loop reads CAIGSVDYEQYF. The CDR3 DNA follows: TGTGCCATTGGGTCGGTGGACTACGAGCAGTACTTC.

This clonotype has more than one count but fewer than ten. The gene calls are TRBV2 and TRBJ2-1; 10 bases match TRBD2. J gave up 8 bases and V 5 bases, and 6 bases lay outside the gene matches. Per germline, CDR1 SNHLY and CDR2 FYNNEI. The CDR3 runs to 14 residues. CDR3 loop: CASSPGLAMDEQFF. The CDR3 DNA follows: TGTGCCAGCAGTCCGGGACTAGCGATGGATGAGCAGTTCTTC.

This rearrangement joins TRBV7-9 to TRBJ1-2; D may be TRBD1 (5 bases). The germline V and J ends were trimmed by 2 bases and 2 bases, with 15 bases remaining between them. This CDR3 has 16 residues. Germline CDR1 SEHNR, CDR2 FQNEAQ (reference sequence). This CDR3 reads CASSLSGGKGNYGYTF. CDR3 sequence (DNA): TGTGCCAGCAGCTTAAGCGGGGGGAAGGGGAACTATGGCTACACCTTC.

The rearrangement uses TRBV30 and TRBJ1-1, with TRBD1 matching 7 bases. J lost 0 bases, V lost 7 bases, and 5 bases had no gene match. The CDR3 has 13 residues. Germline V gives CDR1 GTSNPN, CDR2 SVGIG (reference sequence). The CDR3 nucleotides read TGTGCCTATATGGGACAGATGAACACTGAAGCTTTCTTT. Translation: CAYMGQMNTEAFF.

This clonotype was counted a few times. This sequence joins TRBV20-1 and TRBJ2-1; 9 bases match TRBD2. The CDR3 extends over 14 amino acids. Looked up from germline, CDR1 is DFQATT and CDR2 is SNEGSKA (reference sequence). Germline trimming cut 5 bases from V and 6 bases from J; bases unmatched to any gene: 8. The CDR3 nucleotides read TGCAGTGCTCAACTGACTAGCGGTCGCAATGAGCAGTTCTTC. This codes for CSAQLTSGRNEQFF.

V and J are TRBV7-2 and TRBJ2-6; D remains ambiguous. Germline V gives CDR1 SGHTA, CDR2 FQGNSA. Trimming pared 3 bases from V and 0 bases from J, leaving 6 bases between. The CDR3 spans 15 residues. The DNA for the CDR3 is TGTGCCAGCAGCTTCTACCTCTCTGGGGCCAACGTCCTGACTTTC. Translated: CASSFYLSGANVLTF.

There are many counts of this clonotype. Here the CDR3 reads CASSLEPLAGGPSFWNEQFF. CDR3 coding DNA: TGTGCCAGCAGCTTAGAGCCCCTAGCGGGAGGGCCTTCGTTTTGGAATGAGCAGTTCTTC. V usage is TRBV11-2 and J usage is TRBJ2-1, with 12 nucleotides matching TRBD2. The germline V gene has CDR1 SGHAT and CDR2 FQNNGV. Losses at the gene ends were 0 bases for V and 7 bases for J; bases not matched to a gene: 16. This CDR3 is built from 20 residues.

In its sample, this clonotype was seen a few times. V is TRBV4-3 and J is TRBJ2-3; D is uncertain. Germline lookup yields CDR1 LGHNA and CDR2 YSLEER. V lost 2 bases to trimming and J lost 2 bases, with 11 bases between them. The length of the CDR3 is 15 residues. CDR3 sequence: CASSQIVRTTDTQYF. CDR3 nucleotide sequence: TGCGCCAGCAGCCAAATTGTGCGGACCACAGATACGCAGTATTTT.

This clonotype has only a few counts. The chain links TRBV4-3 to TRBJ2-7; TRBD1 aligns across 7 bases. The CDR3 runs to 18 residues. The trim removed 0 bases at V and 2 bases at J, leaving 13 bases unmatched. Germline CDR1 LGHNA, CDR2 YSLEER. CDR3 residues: CASSQDYVFGTATYEQYF. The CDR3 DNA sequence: TGCGCCAGCAGCCAAGATTACGTCTTCGGGACAGCAACCTACGAGCAGTACTTC.

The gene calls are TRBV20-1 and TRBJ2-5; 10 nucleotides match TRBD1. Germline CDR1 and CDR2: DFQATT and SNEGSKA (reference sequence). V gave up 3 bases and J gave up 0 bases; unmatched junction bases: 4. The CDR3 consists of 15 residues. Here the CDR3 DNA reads TGCAGTGCTAGGGTCGGGACAGGGGACCAAGAGACCCAGTACTTC. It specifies CSARVGTGDQETQYF.

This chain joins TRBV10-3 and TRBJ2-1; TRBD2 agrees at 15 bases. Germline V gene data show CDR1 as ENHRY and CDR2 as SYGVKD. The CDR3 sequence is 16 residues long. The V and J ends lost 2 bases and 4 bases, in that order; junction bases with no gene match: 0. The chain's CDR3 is CAISEGLAGGYNEQFF. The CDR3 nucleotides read TGTGCCATCAGTGAGGGACTAGCGGGAGGGTACAATGAGCAGTTCTTC.

CDR3 in amino acids: CSATTGGSNQPQHF. The DNA of the CDR3 is TGCAGTGCTACGACAGGGGGCTCCAATCAGCCCCAGCATTTT. The chain links TRBV20-1 to TRBJ1-5, with 10 bases lining up with TRBD1. The length of the CDR3 is 14 residues. V shed 4 bases and J 3 bases; nucleotides not matched to a gene: 3. Germline V gives CDR1 DFQATT, CDR2 SNEGSKA (reference sequence).

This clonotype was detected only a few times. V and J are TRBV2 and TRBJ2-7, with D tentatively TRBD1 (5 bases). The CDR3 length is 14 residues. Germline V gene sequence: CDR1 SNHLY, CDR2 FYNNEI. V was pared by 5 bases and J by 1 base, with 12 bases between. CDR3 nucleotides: TGTGCCAGCAGTAAGACAGTACCTTCCTACGAGCAGTACTTC. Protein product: CASSKTVPSYEQYF.

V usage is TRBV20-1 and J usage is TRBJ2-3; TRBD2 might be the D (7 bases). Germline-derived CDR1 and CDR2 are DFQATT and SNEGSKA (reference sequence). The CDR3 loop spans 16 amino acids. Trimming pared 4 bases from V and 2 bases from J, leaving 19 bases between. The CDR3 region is CSAMGTTQGHTDTQYF. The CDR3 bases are TGCAGTGCTATGGGGACTACCCAGGGGCACACAGATACGCAGTATTTT.

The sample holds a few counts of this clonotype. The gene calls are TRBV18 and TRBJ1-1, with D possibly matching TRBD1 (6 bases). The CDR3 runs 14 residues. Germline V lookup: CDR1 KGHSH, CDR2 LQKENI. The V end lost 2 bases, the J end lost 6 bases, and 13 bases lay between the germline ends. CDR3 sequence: CASSPTGHGAEAFF. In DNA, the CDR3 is TGTGCCAGCTCACCAACGGGACACGGCGCTGAAGCTTTCTTT.

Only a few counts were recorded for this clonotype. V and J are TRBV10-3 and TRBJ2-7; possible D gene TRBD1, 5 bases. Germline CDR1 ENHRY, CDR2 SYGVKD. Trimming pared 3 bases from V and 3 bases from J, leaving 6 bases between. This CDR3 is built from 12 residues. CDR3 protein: CAISEDSYEQYF. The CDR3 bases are TGTGCCATCAGTGAAGACAGCTACGAGCAGTACTTC.

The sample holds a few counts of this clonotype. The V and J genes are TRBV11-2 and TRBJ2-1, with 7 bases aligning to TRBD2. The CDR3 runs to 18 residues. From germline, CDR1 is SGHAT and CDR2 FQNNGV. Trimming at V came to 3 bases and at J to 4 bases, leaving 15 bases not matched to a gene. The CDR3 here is CASSFLASGAGTYNEQFF. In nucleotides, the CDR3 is TGTGCCAGCAGCTTTTTAGCATCGGGAGCGGGGACTTACAATGAGCAGTTCTTC.